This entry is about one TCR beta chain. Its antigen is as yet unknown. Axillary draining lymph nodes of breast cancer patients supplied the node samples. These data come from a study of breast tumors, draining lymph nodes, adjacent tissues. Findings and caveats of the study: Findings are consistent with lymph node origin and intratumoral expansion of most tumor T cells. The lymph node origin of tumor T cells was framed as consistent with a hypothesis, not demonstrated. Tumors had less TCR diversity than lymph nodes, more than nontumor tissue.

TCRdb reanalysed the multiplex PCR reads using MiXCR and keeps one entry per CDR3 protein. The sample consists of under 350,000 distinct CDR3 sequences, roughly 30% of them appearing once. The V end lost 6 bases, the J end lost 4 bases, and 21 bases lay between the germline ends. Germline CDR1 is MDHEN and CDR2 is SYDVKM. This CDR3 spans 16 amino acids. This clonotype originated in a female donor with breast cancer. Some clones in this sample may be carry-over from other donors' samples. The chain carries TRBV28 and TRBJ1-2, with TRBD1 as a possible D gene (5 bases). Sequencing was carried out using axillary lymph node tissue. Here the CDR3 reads CASSPPGEPTGYGYTF. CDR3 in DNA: TGTGCCAGCAGCCCCCCCGGAGAGCCTACAGGCTATGGCTACACCTTC.